Following are 25 T cell receptor beta chains from one sample sequenced in a study of OX40 agonist ivuxolimab in advanced cancers. Library creation used the immunoSEQ multiplex PCR assay. Entries here come from immuneACCESS through TCRdb and include only in-frame sequences with V and J called. Some clones fail to appear in such tables; in the studies checked, an unresolved V gene covers under half of the shortfall, and the cause of the remainder is unknown. Present in this sample are tens of thousands of clones, 70% to 90% of which were seen just once. Approximately 1.3% of the sample belongs to the ten largest clones. This specimen was CD4+ or CD8+ T cells sorted from blood, taken in a trial of the OX40 agonist ivuxolimab. All receptors come from an adult with an advanced solid tumor such as melanoma, head and neck, liver or kidney cancer.

Comments on this clone: The sample holds other DNA sequences that translate to the same CDR3. The chain carries TRBV18 and TRBJ2-3; D not certain. Germline lookup yields CDR1 KGHSH and CDR2 LQKENI. V gave up 3 bases and J gave up 2 bases, with 0 bases separating them. The CDR3 is made up of 11 amino acids. In DNA form, the CDR3 reads TGTGCCAGCTCACCCACAGATACGCAGTATTTT. Translated, it gives CASSPTDTQYF. Complete variable domain (other parts from reference TRBV18 and TRBJ2-3): NAGVMQNPRHLVRRRGQEARLRCSPMKGHSHVYWYRQLPEEGLKFMVYLQKENIIDESGMPKERFSAEFPKEGPSILRIQQVVRGDSAAYFCASSPTDTQYFGPGTRLTVL.

The chain uses TRBV5-5 and TRBJ2-7; the D is unclear. The CDR3 totals 15 residues. The ends were cut back, 4 bases at V and 4 bases at J, with 18 bases in the middle. Germline V gene data show CDR1 as SGHKS and CDR2 as YYEKEE (reference sequence). The CDR3 coding sequence is TGTGCCAGCAGCGAAGTCCCCCAGCGAGAGTACGAGCAGTACTTC. Protein: CASSEVPQREYEQYF.

V usage is TRBV19 and J usage is TRBJ1-5; perhaps TRBD1 as D (5 bases). V dropped 8 bases and J dropped 0 bases, with 8 bases sitting between them. The length of the CDR3 is 13 residues. Germline CDR1 and CDR2: LNHDA and SQIVND (reference sequence). The CDR3 nucleotides are TGTGCCAGTGGGGCCTATAGCAATCAGCCCCAGCATTTT. Its protein product is CASGAYSNQPQHF.

This rearrangement joins TRBV5-1 to TRBJ2-5, with TRBD1 identical over 7 bases. With V trimmed by 4 bases and J by 5 bases, 11 bases remained unmatched. This CDR3 comprises 15 residues. CDR1 SGHRS and CDR2 YFSETQ come from the germline V gene. The CDR3 is CASSLTRTGWETQYF. CDR3 DNA sequence: TGCGCCAGCAGCCTAACCCGGACAGGCTGGGAGACCCAGTACTTC.

The genes are TRBV18 and TRBJ2-1; D perhaps matches TRBD2 (6 bases). Germline V gene data show CDR1 as KGHSH and CDR2 as LQKENI. V was trimmed by 2 bases and J by 7 bases, leaving 15 bases between them. This CDR3 spans 15 amino acids. The CDR3 DNA reads TGTGCCAGCTCACCAGCACTAGCTTCTAAGAATGAGCAGTTCTTC. Its translation: CASSPALASKNEQFF.

J is TRBJ2-5 and V is TRBV4-3; 12 bases map to TRBD2. Unmatched junction bases numbered 5, after V lost 4 bases and J lost 2 bases. The CDR3 covers 16 residues. Germline V lookup: CDR1 LGHNA, CDR2 YSLEER. The CDR3 DNA is TGCGCCAGCAGCCCGGGGACTAGCGGGCCTCAAGAGACCCAGTACTTC. This translates into CASSPGTSGPQETQYF.

The rearrangement links TRBV7-2 to TRBJ1-2; D gene uncertain. The germline CDR1 and CDR2 sequences are SGHTA and FQGNSA. The CDR3 length is 14 residues. Between the trimmed V and J ends, which lost 1 base and 4 bases, there was a span of 10 bases. DNA of the CDR3: TGTGCCAGCAGCTTAGGCCGGACGGTCTATGGCTACACCTTC. Its translation: CASSLGRTVYGYTF.

This chain uses TRBV19 with TRBJ2-7; TRBD1 matches at 7 bases. The CDR3 consists of 13 residues. With V trimmed by 6 bases and J by 5 bases, 7 bases remained unmatched. Germline V gives CDR1 LNHDA, CDR2 SQIVND (reference sequence). The CDR3 DNA sequence: TGTGCCAGTAGGCCCCTCGGACAGGACGAGCAGTACTTC. Encoded protein: CASRPLGQDEQYF.

The chain couples TRBV28 to TRBJ2-1; 8 bases are a match to TRBD2. The CDR3 consists of 14 residues. V was pared by 1 base and J by 8 bases, with 4 bases of the junction left unmatched. Germline V gives CDR1 MDHEN, CDR2 SYDVKM. CDR3 region: CASSLSGGAYEQFF. For the CDR3, the DNA is TGTGCCAGCAGTTTATCGGGAGGGGCTTATGAGCAGTTCTTC.

The chain carries TRBV28 and TRBJ2-7, with D uncertain. This CDR3 comprises 14 residues. Trimming took off 6 bases at V and 0 bases at J, with 12 bases between the two ends. Germline CDR1 reads MDHEN; CDR2 reads SYDVKM. The CDR3 nucleotides are TGTGCCAGCAGCACCTCCAGACCCTCCTACGAGCAGTACTTC. Protein product: CASSTSRPSYEQYF.

The chain combines TRBV14 with TRBJ2-1; 7 nucleotides align to TRBD2. The CDR3 sequence is 16 residues long. Trimming at V came to 1 base and at J to 2 bases, leaving 5 bases not matched to a gene. The germline CDR1 and CDR2 sequences are SGHDN and FVKESK. CDR3 region: CASSQGASGAYNEQFF. The CDR3 DNA sequence: TGTGCCAGCAGCCAAGGGGCAAGCGGGGCCTACAATGAGCAGTTCTTC.

The chain uses TRBV14 and TRBJ1-4; no clear D gene. CDR3 length: 17 amino acids. Germline loops: CDR1 SGHDN, CDR2 FVKESK. The V end lost 1 base, the J end lost 8 bases, and 20 bases lay between the germline ends. As DNA, the CDR3 is TGTGCCAGCAGCCAAGTCAGCTTCCGGGCCGGTGGCGAAAAACTGTTTTTT. Protein product: CASSQVSFRAGGEKLFF.

The J gene is TRBJ1-4, the V gene TRBV18; the D gene is possibly TRBD1 (6 bases). This CDR3 comprises 14 residues. In germline, CDR1 is KGHSH, CDR2 LQKENI. The ends were cut back, 3 bases at V and 4 bases at J, with 9 bases in the middle. In DNA, the CDR3 is TGTGCCAGCTCACCGAGCAGGGGTAATGAAAAACTGTTTTTT. Translating it yields CASSPSRGNEKLFF.

V usage is TRBV7-9 and J usage is TRBJ1-2; D is undetermined. Trimming took 3 bases from V and 4 from J, leaving 6 bases between them. There are 12 residues in the CDR3. CDR1 and CDR2 (germline): SEHNR, FQNEAQ (reference sequence). The CDR3 region is CASSFGSYGYTF. CDR3 nucleotide sequence: TGTGCCAGCAGCTTTGGAAGCTATGGCTACACCTTC.

With respect to this clone: The junction and the germline gene differ at one end; a read error may be behind it. The chain uses TRBV7-7 and TRBJ1-6, with 7 bases that match TRBD1. The germline V gene encodes CDR1 SSHAT and CDR2 FNYEAQ (reference sequence). This CDR3 spans 16 amino acids. The CDR3 sequence: CASSLVGGAYNSPLHF. CDR3 DNA sequence: TGTGCTAGCAGCTTAGTAGGGGGCGCTTATAATTCACCCCTCCACTTT.

This clone was picked up one time. The V and J genes are TRBV4-3 and TRBJ2-7; TRBD2 agrees at 11 bases. This CDR3 spans 15 amino acids. The germline V gene encodes CDR1 LGHNA and CDR2 YSLEER. V lost 3 bases to trimming and J lost 4 bases; unmatched junction nucleotides: 5. CDR3 protein: CASSQRLAGPYEQYF. The CDR3 bases are TGCGCCAGCAGCCAGCGACTAGCGGGGCCTTACGAGCAGTACTTC.

The V call is TRBV19, the J call TRBJ2-3; the D call may be TRBD1 or TRBD2 (5 bases each). V gave up 6 bases and J gave up 5 bases, with 6 bases separating them. The germline gives CDR1 LNHDA, CDR2 SQIVND (reference sequence). CDR3 length: 11 residues. CDR3 in DNA: TGTGCCAGTAGGGGGGTAGATACGCAGTATTTT. Residues: CASRGVDTQYF.

The genes are TRBV4-1 and TRBJ2-7; no reliable D call. CDR1 MGHRA and CDR2 YSYEKL come from the germline V gene. The V end was cut by 0 bases, the J end by 4 bases, with 7 bases between. The CDR3 has 13 residues. The CDR3 is CASSQESAYEQYF. CDR3 nucleotides: TGCGCCAGCAGCCAAGAGTCAGCATACGAGCAGTACTTC.

This clone was seen just once. This chain joins TRBV7-6 and TRBJ2-1; 8 positions agree with TRBD2. The CDR3 spans 15 residues. V trimming: 3 bases; J trimming: 10 bases; junction bases outside the gene matches: 11. Germline CDR1 is SGHVS and CDR2 is FNYEAQ. The CDR3 reads CASSFTSGPGREQFF. Written as DNA, the CDR3 is TGTGCCAGCAGCTTTACTAGCGGTCCAGGTCGGGAGCAGTTCTTC.

The rearrangement uses TRBV30 and TRBJ1-4, with D unresolved. CDR1 and CDR2 (germline): GTSNPN, SVGIG (reference sequence). V was pared by 7 bases and J by 2 bases, with 11 bases between. This CDR3 region has 13 residues. Written as DNA, the CDR3 is TGTGCCTTTTCGGGGAGTACTAATGAAAAACTGTTTTTT. Residues: CAFSGSTNEKLFF.

The chain employs TRBV7-8 and TRBJ1-1; no firm D call. The CDR3 has 11 residues. Per the germline V gene, CDR1 is SGHVS and CDR2 is FQNEAQ. Trimming took 5 bases from V and 5 from J, leaving 6 bases between them. CDR3 coding DNA: TGTGCCAGCAGCCAGTTAACTGAAGCTTTCTTT. This translates into CASSQLTEAFF.

The CDR3 loop is CSVGGGQNTEAFF. The CDR3 coding sequence is TGCAGCGTTGGGGGGGGGCAGAACACTGAAGCTTTCTTT. This chain links TRBV29-1 with TRBJ1-1; a possible D gene is TRBD1 (6 bases). The germline CDR1 and CDR2 sequences are SQVTM and ANQGSEA. The CDR3 consists of 13 residues. Trimming took 4 bases from V and 1 from J, leaving 10 bases between them.

This chain uses TRBV4-1 with TRBJ2-7; weak D call: TRBD1 (5 bases). The CDR3 length is 16 residues. Trimming took off 1 base at V and 2 bases at J, with 15 bases between the two ends. Germline lookup yields CDR1 MGHRA and CDR2 YSYEKL. CDR3 DNA: TGCGCCAGCAGCCAAGGGACCGTTAGGGGCCCCTACGAGCAGTACTTC. Translation gives CASSQGTVRGPYEQYF.

V usage is TRBV6-5 and J usage is TRBJ2-5; possibly TRBD1 for D (5 bases). This CDR3 contains 14 residues. The germline V gene encodes CDR1 MNHEY and CDR2 SVGAGI. Trimming removed 1 base at V and 7 bases at J, with 13 bases between. In DNA form, the CDR3 reads TGTGCCAGCAGTTACTTGGTCCCTGGGGCGACCCAGTACTTC. Its translation is CASSYLVPGATQYF.

V is TRBV7-9 and J is TRBJ2-7; TRBD2 aligns across 12 bases. V dropped 2 bases and J dropped 6; count of bases not matched to a gene: 5. This CDR3 spans 15 amino acids. Germline V gene sequence: CDR1 SEHNR, CDR2 FQNEAQ (reference sequence). The CDR3 spells CASSLRLAGVSEQYF. The CDR3 coding sequence is TGTGCCAGCAGCTTAAGACTAGCGGGAGTATCCGAGCAGTACTTC.